Following are 9 T cell receptor beta chains from one sample sequenced in a study of blood T cells in healthy people across ages. Sample-barcoded 5' priming and a J-beta primer mix drove a second PCR of about 6 to 12 cycles. TCRdb re-called the 5' RACE reads through MiXCR, storing one row per CDR3 protein. Of around 1,700,000 distinct CDR3 sequences in the sample, under 30% were seen once. The sample taken for sequencing was blood. The origin of the receptors is a woman aged 25 to 45 in good health.

The J gene is TRBJ2-3, the V gene TRBV20-1, with TRBD2 matching over 15 bases. Germline-derived CDR1 and CDR2 are DFQATT and SNEGSKA (reference sequence). V dropped 3 bases and J dropped 1; count of bases not matched to a gene: 5. The CDR3 is made up of 17 amino acids. Here the CDR3 reads CSASRTSGRVGTDTQYF. CDR3 nucleotides: TGCAGTGCTAGTCGGACTAGCGGGAGGGTAGGCACAGATACGCAGTATTTT.

In the case of this clonotype: Mismatch with germline at one junction end may stem from a read error. This chain connects TRBV12-3 or TRBV12-4 to TRBJ1-2; TRBD1 aligns across 9 bases. The CDR3 extends over 14 amino acids. The CDR3 sequence is CVSSEVDRGYGYTF. CDR3 DNA sequence: TGTGTCAGCAGCGAAGTGGACAGGGGCTATGGCTACACCTTC.

The table lists this clonotype with a few counts. The chain is built from TRBV7-2 and TRBJ2-3; 8 positions match TRBD2. Trimming at V came to 3 bases and at J to 4 bases, leaving 6 bases not matched to a gene. The CDR3 has 15 residues. Germline CDR1 is SGHTA and CDR2 is FQGNSA. In DNA form, the CDR3 reads TGTGCCAGCAGCTTGGGACTAGATGGTCCAGATACGCAGTATTTT. This codes for CASSLGLDGPDTQYF.

This clonotype was found a few times. This chain joins TRBV24-1 and TRBJ2-1; tentatively, D is TRBD1 (5 bases). The length of the CDR3 is 12 residues. V was trimmed by 9 bases and J by 5 bases, leaving 10 bases between them. CDR1 KGHDR and CDR2 SFDVKD come from the germline V gene. CDR3 in amino acids: CATQGPHNEQFF. In DNA, the CDR3 is TGTGCCACCCAGGGTCCCCACAATGAGCAGTTCTTC.

There are a few counts of this clonotype. The V call is TRBV9, the J call TRBJ2-1; 10 bases match TRBD2. Losses at the gene ends were 4 bases for V and 5 bases for J; bases not matched to a gene: 9. From germline, CDR1 is SGDLS and CDR2 YYNGEE. The CDR3 totals 16 residues. The CDR3 bases are TGTGCCAGCAGCACTACACTAGCGGGGACTAACAATGAGCAGTTCTTC. It codes for CASSTTLAGTNNEQFF.

This clonotype was seen a handful of times. The CDR3, as DNA: TGCGCCAGCAGAGACACGGGAAGCACAGATACGCAGTATTTT. Residues: CASRDTGSTDTQYF. V is TRBV5-1 and J is TRBJ2-3; D possibly corresponds to TRBD2 (5 bases). CDR1 is SGHRS and CDR2 is YFSETQ in the germline V gene. The CDR3 contains 14 residues. V dropped 5 bases and J dropped 0 bases, with 10 bases sitting between them.

This clonotype was detected only a few times. The chain joins TRBV20-1 to TRBJ1-4, with D maybe TRBD1 (6 bases). CDR3 length equals 14 residues. V was pared by 6 bases and J by 3 bases, with 14 bases between. Germline V CDR1 and CDR2: DFQATT, SNEGSKA (reference sequence). The CDR3 DNA reads TGCAGTGCGTCCCGGGGGGCGCCTAATGAAAAACTGTTTTTT. Translation gives CSASRGAPNEKLFF.

This clonotype appeared once. The chain joins TRBV12-3 or TRBV12-4 to TRBJ2-5, with D possibly matching TRBD2 (6 bases). This CDR3 comprises 13 residues. With 3 bases removed from V and 9 bases from J, the gap between germline ends came to 14 bases. CDR3 nucleotides: TGTGCCAGCAGTTTCGCGGGGCCGTTACCCCAGTACTTC. As protein: CASSFAGPLPQYF.

This clonotype was seen ten or more times. This sequence joins TRBV20-1 and TRBJ1-2, with a weak D call TRBD1 (5 bases). Trimming took off 0 bases at V and 5 bases at J, with 19 bases between the two ends. The CDR3 length is 16 residues. Germline CDR1 and CDR2: DFQATT and SNEGSKA (reference sequence). CDR3 sequence reads: CSARDLTGAGFYGYTF. The CDR3 DNA follows: TGCAGTGCTAGAGACCTTACAGGCGCAGGGTTTTATGGCTACACCTTC.